The 2 T cell receptor beta chains presented below share a single source sample, sequenced in a study of T cell repertoires in cytomegalovirus infection. TCRdb used MiXCR to reprocess the reads, holding one entry per CDR3 protein. The sample contains about 310,000 distinct CDR3 sequences, 15% to 20% of which appear only once. Material for sequencing was PBMCs. The receptors here all came from a human donor in good health (CMV status not recorded). Some clones in this sample may be carry-over from other donors' samples.

The V gene is TRBV25-1, the J gene TRBJ2-1, with 10 bases aligning to TRBD1. Looked up from germline, CDR1 is MGHDK and CDR2 is SYGVNS. J lost 7 bases, V lost 4 bases, and 4 bases had no gene match. The CDR3 has 14 residues. In nucleotides, the CDR3 is TGTGCCAGCAGTGGACAGGGGGCGCTTAATGAGCAGTTCTTC. Its translation: CASSGQGALNEQFF.

This clonotype was counted ten times or more. This chain links TRBV7-2 with TRBJ2-7, with D perhaps TRBD2 (5 bases). Trimming stripped 3 bases from V and 2 bases from J, with 14 bases between. Looked up from germline, CDR1 is SGHTA and CDR2 is FQGNSA. The CDR3 runs to 15 residues. The CDR3, as DNA: TGTGCCAGCAGCTTTTCGTCGGGGTGGACCTACGAGCAGTACTTC. It translates to CASSFSSGWTYEQYF.